This T cell receptor (beta chain) is from a study of CD8+ T cells in alopecia areata. CDR3 length: 16 amino acids. V lost 6 bases and J lost 1; bases outside the gene matches: 11. The germline V gene encodes CDR1 ENHRY and CDR2 SYGVKD. This clone was picked up a small number of times. Following RNA extraction, reverse transcription yielded cDNA that acted as the sequencing template. Sequencing used immunoSEQ multiplex PCR; TCRdb keeps in-frame clones, though not all of them. The repertoire holds 120,000 to 150,000 clones, around 47% seen once, with 6% to 7% in the top ten. Sequenced sample: CD4+ T cells sorted from blood. The chain joins TRBV10-3 to TRBJ1-1; 7 bases line up with TRBD1. This clonotype was obtained from a human donor with alopecia areata. CDR3 sequence reads: CAIRQLQGQQNTEAFF. DNA of the CDR3: TGTGCCATCAGACAACTTCAGGGACAGCAGAACACTGAAGCTTTCTTT.